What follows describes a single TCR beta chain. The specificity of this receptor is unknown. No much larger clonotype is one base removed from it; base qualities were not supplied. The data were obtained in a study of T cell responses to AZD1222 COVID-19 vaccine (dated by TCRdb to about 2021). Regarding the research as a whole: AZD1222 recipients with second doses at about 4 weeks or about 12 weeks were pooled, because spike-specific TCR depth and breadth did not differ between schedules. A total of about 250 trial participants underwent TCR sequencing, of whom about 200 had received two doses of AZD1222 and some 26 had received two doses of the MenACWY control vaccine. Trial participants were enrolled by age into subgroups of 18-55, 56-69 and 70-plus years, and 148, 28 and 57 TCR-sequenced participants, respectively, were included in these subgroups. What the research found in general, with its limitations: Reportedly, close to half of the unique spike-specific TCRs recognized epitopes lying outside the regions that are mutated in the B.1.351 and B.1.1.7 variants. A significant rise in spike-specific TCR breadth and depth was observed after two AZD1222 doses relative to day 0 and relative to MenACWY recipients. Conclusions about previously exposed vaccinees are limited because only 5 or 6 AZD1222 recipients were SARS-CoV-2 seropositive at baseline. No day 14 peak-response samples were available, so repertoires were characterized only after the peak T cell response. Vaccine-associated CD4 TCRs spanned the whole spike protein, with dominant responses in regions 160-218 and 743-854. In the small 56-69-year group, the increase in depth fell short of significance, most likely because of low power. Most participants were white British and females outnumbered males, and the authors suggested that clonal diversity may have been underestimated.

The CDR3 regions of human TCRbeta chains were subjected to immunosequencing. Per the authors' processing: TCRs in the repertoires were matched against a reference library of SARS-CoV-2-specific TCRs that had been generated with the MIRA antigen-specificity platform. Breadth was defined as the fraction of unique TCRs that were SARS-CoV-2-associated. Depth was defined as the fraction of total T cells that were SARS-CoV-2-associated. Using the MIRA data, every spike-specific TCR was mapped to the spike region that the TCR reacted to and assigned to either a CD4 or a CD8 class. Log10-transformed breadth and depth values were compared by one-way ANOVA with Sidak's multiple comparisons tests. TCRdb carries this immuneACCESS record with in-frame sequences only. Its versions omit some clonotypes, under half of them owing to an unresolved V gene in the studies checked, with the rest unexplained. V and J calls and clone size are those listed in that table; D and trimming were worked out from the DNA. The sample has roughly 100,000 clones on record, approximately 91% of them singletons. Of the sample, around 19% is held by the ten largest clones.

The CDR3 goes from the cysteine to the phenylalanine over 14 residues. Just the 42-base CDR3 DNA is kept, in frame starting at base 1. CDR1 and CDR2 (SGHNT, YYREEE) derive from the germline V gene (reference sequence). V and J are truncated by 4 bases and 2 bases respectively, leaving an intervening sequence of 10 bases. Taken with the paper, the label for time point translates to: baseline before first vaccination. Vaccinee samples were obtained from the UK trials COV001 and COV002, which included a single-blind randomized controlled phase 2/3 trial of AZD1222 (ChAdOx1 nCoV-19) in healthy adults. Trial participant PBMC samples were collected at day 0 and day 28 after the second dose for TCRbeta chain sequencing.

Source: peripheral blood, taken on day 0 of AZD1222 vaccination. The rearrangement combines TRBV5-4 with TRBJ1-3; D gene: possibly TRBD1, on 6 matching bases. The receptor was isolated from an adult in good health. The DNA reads TGTGCCAGCAGCGATTACAGGGCTGGAAACACCATATATTTT. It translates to CASSDYRAGNTIYF.